This T cell receptor beta chain was retrieved from a study of OX40 agonist ivuxolimab in advanced cancers. Study summary: One hepatocellular carcinoma and two cutaneous melanoma patients partially responded.

Notes on the study in general: Patients with a partial response at 0.1-3.0 mg/kg had among the lowest clonal expansion. Clones of CD4+ and CD8+ blood T cells grew by week 6 at doses of 0.1 to 3.0 mg/kg. CD8+ T cells were the subset that, on average, had more expanded clones than CD4+.

Assay: immunoSEQ multiplex PCR; the TCRdb copy retains only in-frame clones and omits some. This table holds about 40,000 clones, almost 80% found once. Concerning this clone: The target antigen is unknown.

The clonotype originates from an adult with an advanced solid tumor such as melanoma, head and neck, liver or kidney cancer. The sample here was CD4+ or CD8+ T cells sorted from blood, taken in a trial of the OX40 agonist ivuxolimab.

This chain's CDR3 is CSVGDQPQHF. The CDR3 nucleotides read TGCAGCGTCGGGGATCAGCCCCAGCATTTT. This chain joins TRBV29-1 and TRBJ1-5; D is unclear. The V end was cut by 6 bases, the J end by 5 bases, with 5 bases between. CDR1 and CDR2 (germline): SQVTM, ANQGSEA. The CDR3 loop spans 10 amino acids.